This T cell receptor beta chain was captured by sequencing in a study of blood T cell repertoires in COVID-19. About the research overall: Researchers got acute and convalescent COVID-19 samples from the United States, Italy and Spain. The cDNA or gDNA used as material had been derived from T cells, B-cell-depleted T cells, or PBMCs.

CDR3 length equals 15 residues. V shed 8 bases and J shed 8 bases, with 24 bases lying between them. The V gene's germline CDR1 is SEHNR and CDR2 FQNEAQ (reference sequence). As handled by the study authors: Reference gene primers were amplified, and this amplification served to estimate nucleated cell counts. Some clones are missing from TCRdb's copy, which holds only in-frame ones; the method was immunoSEQ multiplex PCR. V, J and clone size reflect that table, while D and trimming were determined from the DNA. In the table there are 150,000 to 200,000 clones, almost 85% of which are singletons. The chain couples TRBV7-9 to TRBJ1-2; possible D gene TRBD1, 5 bases. The material sequenced was peripheral blood. The receptor was derived from a woman aged 80 or over with acute or convalescent COVID-19. CDR3 DNA sequence: TGTGCCAGCCGCCCCCGCGGGGGGGGTGGGGGGGGCTACACCTTC. Protein sequence: CASRPRGGGGGGYTF.